This TCR beta chain was identified in a study of blood T cells in healthy people across ages. Background on the study: Template switching recovered approximately one barcoded beta molecule for every two T cells.

The CDR3 is made up of 16 amino acids. CDR1 SEHNR and CDR2 FQNEAQ come from the germline V gene (reference sequence). V trimming: 1 base; J trimming: 4 bases; junction bases outside the gene matches: 7. The second PCR ran 7 to 11 cycles with a sample-barcoded 5' primer and J-beta primers. TCRdb analysed the 5' RACE reads with MiXCR anew, one entry per CDR3 protein. Of some 550,000 distinct CDR3 sequences listed, less than 60% are singletons. There are a few counts of this clonotype. The sequenced sample consisted of blood. The receptor was derived from an older man in good health. V usage is TRBV7-9 and J usage is TRBJ2-7; 10 positions match TRBD2. The chain's CDR3 is CASSLVGGLAAYEQYF. The DNA of the CDR3 is TGTGCCAGCAGCTTAGTGGGTGGACTAGCGGCTTACGAGCAGTACTTC.